These 31 T cell receptor beta chains were sequenced from one sample in a study of persistence of HIV-infected CD4 T cells. The immunoSEQ assay was version 4, run in survey mode. The repertoire was sequenced with immunoSEQ multiplex PCR; TCRdb's copy has only in-frame clones and lacks some. The sample holds some 50,000 clones, about 87% seen once. Nonspecific anti-CD3/anti-CD28 bead stimulation represents the broad CD4+ T cell repertoire. CD4+ T cells upregulating both CD40 ligand and CD69 were sorted as responding cells. Which antigens these TCRs recognize remains unknown. Here the sequenced sample was CD4+ T cells sorted from PBMCs after roughly 17-hour stimulation, taken from a patient who received antiretroviral therapy. The receptors were gathered from an adult woman with HIV who was CMV-seropositive.

The V and J genes are TRBV24-1 and TRBJ2-6, with no clear D. Germline V gene data show CDR1 as KGHDR and CDR2 as SFDVKD. The CDR3 is 15 amino acids. With 5 bases removed from V and 0 bases from J, the gap between germline ends came to 7 bases. The CDR3 nucleotides are TGTGCCACCAGTGCCGGTTTCTCTGGGGCCAACGTCCTGACTTTC. It encodes CATSAGFSGANVLTF.

This rearrangement joins TRBV5-6 to TRBJ2-2; tentative D call: TRBD1 (5 bases). Germline CDR1 is SGHDT and CDR2 is YYEEEE. The CDR3 has 16 residues. The V gene lost 4 bases and the J gene lost 5 bases, with 18 bases spanning the gap. Here the CDR3 DNA reads TGTGCCAGCAGCCGGGTCGGCAGGGTAAATACCGGGGAGCTGTTTTTT. Protein: CASSRVGRVNTGELFF.

This chain uses TRBV6-2 or TRBV6-3 with TRBJ2-1; 8 bases align to TRBD2. From germline, CDR1 is MNHEY and CDR2 SVGEGT. The CDR3 totals 16 residues. V was clipped by 6 bases and J by 3 bases; unmatched bases: 10. CDR3 in amino acids: CASSFLTSGRYNEQFF. Written as DNA, the CDR3 is TGTGCCAGCAGCTTTCTCACTAGCGGACGCTACAATGAGCAGTTCTTC.

The chain employs TRBV30 and TRBJ2-7; D remains ambiguous. The CDR3 covers 13 residues. The V end was cut by 5 bases, the J end by 2 bases, with 13 bases between. Germline CDR1 reads GTSNPN; CDR2 reads SVGIG (reference sequence). Here the CDR3 reads CAWGRTLTYEQYF. CDR3 DNA: TGTGCCTGGGGAAGGACGCTTACCTACGAGCAGTACTTC.

The table lists this clone with a count of one. This rearrangement joins TRBV7-9 to TRBJ2-7, with a weak D call TRBD1 (6 bases). V lost 10 bases and J lost 2, with 21 bases in between. The CDR3 sequence is 15 residues long. Germline V gives CDR1 SEHNR, CDR2 FQNEAQ (reference sequence). The DNA for the CDR3 is TGTGCCACCACTAGACTCCTGGACAGACCCTACGAGCAGTACTTC. It codes for CATTRLLDRPYEQYF.

The J gene is TRBJ2-1, the V gene TRBV28, with unresolved D. The germline gives CDR1 MDHEN, CDR2 SYDVKM. The V end lost 1 base, the J end lost 0 bases, and 13 bases lay between the germline ends. This CDR3 has 17 residues. CDR3 coding DNA: TGTGCCAGCAGTTTATCCATGGACCCTAACTCCTACAATGAGCAGTTCTTC. Translated, it gives CASSLSMDPNSYNEQFF.

J is TRBJ2-6 and V is TRBV10-1; 12 positions agree with TRBD1. Germline V gene sequence: CDR1 WNHNN, CDR2 SYGVQD (reference sequence). The junction had 5 bases not matched to a gene; V was cut back by 5 bases and J by 3 bases. The CDR3 has 17 amino acids. The CDR3, as DNA: TGCGCCAGCAGTAAGGGACAGGGGGCGCTTGGGGCCAACGTCCTGACTTTC. Protein product: CASSKGQGALGANVLTF.

The chain has TRBV3-1 (or the pseudogene TRBV3-2) and TRBJ2-7; TRBD2 agrees at 13 bases. This CDR3 region has 19 residues. Per germline, CDR1 LGHDT and CDR2 YNNKEL (reference sequence). V trimming: 0 bases; J trimming: 2 bases; junction bases outside the gene matches: 10. DNA for the CDR3: TGTGCCAGCAGCCAAGATCGGACTAGCGGGAGCGATCCCCCCTACGAGCAGTACTTC. Protein: CASSQDRTSGSDPPYEQYF.

DNA of the CDR3: TGTGCCAGTAGTCCAACCGGGACGGGCACTCACCAGCATTTT. Protein: CASSPTGTGTHQHF. J is TRBJ1-5 and V is TRBV19; maybe TRBD1 (5 bases). With 5 bases removed from V and 12 bases from J, the gap between germline ends came to 20 bases. Germline V CDR1 and CDR2: LNHDA, SQIVND (reference sequence). This CDR3 has 14 amino acids.

V usage is TRBV7-2 and J usage is TRBJ2-7; D gene ambiguous. Germline V gene data show CDR1 as SGHTA and CDR2 as FQGNSA. The ends were cut back, 3 bases at V and 3 bases at J, with 9 bases in the middle. This CDR3 spans 13 amino acids. For the CDR3, the DNA is TGTGCCAGCAGCTTTCGTCTAGACTACGAGCAGTACTTC. This codes for CASSFRLDYEQYF.

The chain carries TRBV7-2 and TRBJ2-4, with 7 positions matching TRBD1. This CDR3 region has 14 residues. Germline V gene sequence: CDR1 SGHTA, CDR2 FQGNSA. The V segment lost 5 bases and the J segment 5 bases; nucleotides outside the gene matches: 6. The CDR3 is CASSRRQGENIQYF. In DNA form, the CDR3 reads TGTGCCAGCAGCCGTCGACAGGGAGAAAACATTCAGTACTTC.

This clone was observed once. The genes are TRBV5-6 and TRBJ1-5, with TRBD1 identical over 7 bases. With 4 bases clipped from V and 3 bases from J, the junction kept 7 bases outside the gene matches. The CDR3 spans 15 residues. Per the germline V gene, CDR1 is SGHDT and CDR2 is YYEEEE. The CDR3 DNA sequence: TGTGCCAGCAGCACTAGGACAGGAGTCAATCAGCCCCAGCATTTT. Protein: CASSTRTGVNQPQHF.

The CDR3 sequence is CASSFGPENIQYF. The CDR3 DNA is TGTGCCAGCAGTTTTGGCCCAGAAAACATTCAGTACTTC. The chain uses TRBV12-3 or TRBV12-4 and TRBJ2-4, with D unresolved. V was shortened by 3 bases and J by 5 bases, with 8 bases between the two germline ends. The CDR3 extends over 13 amino acids.

V is TRBV6-6 and J is TRBJ1-5; D remains unclear. The germline gives CDR1 MNHNY, CDR2 SVGAGI (reference sequence). This CDR3 is 14 amino acids long. V was shortened by 6 bases and J by 0 bases, with 9 bases between the two germline ends. CDR3 in amino acids: CASRRAPSNQPQHF. CDR3 sequence (DNA): TGTGCCAGCAGAAGGGCCCCTAGCAATCAGCCCCAGCATTTT.

The CDR3 here is CASSFTGQGVYGYTF. The CDR3 DNA is TGTGCCAGCAGCTTCACGGGACAGGGCGTATATGGCTACACCTTC. The chain has TRBV5-6 and TRBJ1-2; 9 bases map to TRBD1. The CDR3 contains 15 residues. Trimming removed 2 bases from V and 5 bases from J; junction bases left unmatched: 7. The germline CDR1 and CDR2 sequences are SGHDT and YYEEEE. The entire variable domain, with the rest obtained from reference TRBV5-6 and TRBJ1-2, is as follows: DAGVTQSPTHLIKTRGQQVTLRCSPKSGHDTVSWYQQALGQGPQFIFQYYEEEERQRGNFPDRFSGHQFPNYSSELNVNALLLGDSALYLCASSFTGQGVYGYTFGSGTRLTVV.

The rearrangement uses TRBV2 and TRBJ2-7; the D gene is possibly TRBD2 (6 bases). Trimming shortened V by 11 bases and J by 3 bases, and 20 bases separated the two germline ends. Per the germline V gene, CDR1 is SNHLY and CDR2 is FYNNEI. The CDR3 spans 14 residues. In nucleotides, the CDR3 is TGTGCCTCTCGCCGGGACTCAAAGGGCTACGAGCAGTACTTC. Translating it yields CASRRDSKGYEQYF. Drawing the rest from reference TRBV2 and TRBJ2-7, the complete variable domain is EPEVTQTPSHQVTQMGQEVILRCVPISNHLYFYWYRQILGQKVEFLVSFYNNEISEKSEIFDDQFSVERPDGSNFTLKIRSTKLEDSAMYFCASRRDSKGYEQYFGPGTRLTVT.

For this clone: The junction departs from germline at one end; a sequencing error may be responsible. This rearrangement joins TRBV3-1 (or the pseudogene TRBV3-2) to TRBJ1-2; D unclear. The germline V gene encodes CDR1 LGHDT and CDR2 YNNKEL (reference sequence). The CDR3 length is 16 residues. The CDR3 nucleotides are TGTGCCAGCAGCAAAGAGGAGTGTGATACTCGCAGAGGCTACACCTTC. As protein: CASSKEECDTRRGYTF.

The V and J genes are TRBV4-3 and TRBJ2-3; 8 bases line up with TRBD2. The CDR3 runs to 17 residues. Germline V gene sequence: CDR1 LGHNA, CDR2 YSLEER. V lost 1 base, J lost 2 bases, and 8 bases stayed unmatched. The CDR3, as DNA: TGCGCCAGCAGCCAAGGCCCCCCGGGGGGGACCACAGATACGCAGTATTTT. It encodes CASSQGPPGGTTDTQYF.

This clone was detected once. The chain combines TRBV5-4 with TRBJ2-4, with 8 bases aligning to TRBD2. The trim removed 4 bases at V and 0 bases at J, leaving 12 bases unmatched. Germline V gene sequence: CDR1 SGHNT, CDR2 YYREEE (reference sequence). The CDR3 is 18 residues long. CDR3 region: CASSPRGAEGIAKNIQYF. In nucleotides, the CDR3 is TGTGCCAGCAGCCCGCGGGGGGCCGAGGGAATAGCCAAAAACATTCAGTACTTC.

The J gene is TRBJ1-1, the V gene TRBV30; TRBD1 matches 7 bases. The CDR3 extends over 13 amino acids. Germline trimming cut 0 bases from V and 7 bases from J; bases unmatched to any gene: 5. CDR1 is GTSNPN and CDR2 is SVGIG in the germline V gene (reference sequence). The DNA for the CDR3 is TGTGCCTGGAGTGTGGCAGGGGGGGGTGAAGCTTTCTTT. Its translation: CAWSVAGGGEAFF.

V gene TRBV6-5 combines with J gene TRBJ2-7; possible D gene TRBD2, 5 bases. Trimming pared 10 bases from V and 4 bases from J, leaving 17 bases between. The CDR3 spans 13 residues. The germline CDR1 and CDR2 sequences are MNHEY and SVGAGI. As DNA, the CDR3 is TGTGCCACAAGAGGGCGGACCCTATACGAGCAGTACTTC. It is translated as CATRGRTLYEQYF.

The chain is built from TRBV7-9 and TRBJ1-2; no clear D. V was cut by 0 bases and J by 4 bases, with 9 bases left in between. Germline V gene sequence: CDR1 SEHNR, CDR2 FQNEAQ (reference sequence). The CDR3 contains 14 residues. CDR3 DNA sequence: TGTGCCAGCAGCTTAGCACAGCACACCTATGGCTACACCTTC. Translated: CASSLAQHTYGYTF.

The rearrangement links TRBV5-1 to TRBJ2-1, with 8 bases fitting TRBD2. J lost 2 bases, V lost 0 bases, and 4 bases had no gene match. The CDR3 is 16 amino acids. Germline CDR1 SGHRS, CDR2 YFSETQ. The DNA for the CDR3 is TGCGCCAGCAGCTTGGATGCGGGGGGAGCCTACAATGAGCAGTTCTTC. Amino acid sequence: CASSLDAGGAYNEQFF.

V is TRBV5-1 and J is TRBJ2-3, with a possible D match to TRBD2 (5 bases). Deletions cut 1 base from V and 3 bases from J, with 9 bases between. Germline assignment: CDR1 SGHRS and CDR2 YFSETQ. The CDR3 has 14 residues. Here the CDR3 reads CASSLSGETDTQYF. CDR3 bases: TGCGCCAGCAGCTTGAGCGGTGAAACAGATACGCAGTATTTT.

The chain couples TRBV28 to TRBJ1-5, with a tentative D call TRBD1 (5 bases). The CDR3 consists of 15 residues. CDR1 MDHEN and CDR2 SYDVKM come from the germline V gene. Trimming took 5 bases from V and 4 from J, leaving 15 bases between them. In nucleotides, the CDR3 is TGTGCCAGCAGTCCCCCGCAGGGAAATAATCAGCCCCAGCATTTT. This gives the protein CASSPPQGNNQPQHF.

The chain recombines TRBV2 with TRBJ1-6, with a possible D match to TRBD1 (5 bases). V lost 4 bases and J 7 bases, leaving 14 bases between the germline ends. CDR1 is SNHLY, CDR2 FYNNEI, per germline. The CDR3 sequence is 15 residues long. The CDR3 spells CASSVEPGRNSPLHF. CDR3 coding DNA: TGTGCCAGCAGTGTCGAGCCAGGGAGGAATTCACCCCTCCACTTT.

The chain links TRBV12-3 or TRBV12-4 to TRBJ2-7; D may match TRBD1 or TRBD2 (5 bases each). The V and J ends lost 2 bases and 6 bases respectively, with 8 bases between them. This CDR3 is built from 12 residues. CDR3 sequence: CASSLRGVEQYF. The CDR3 DNA reads TGTGCCAGCAGTTTACGAGGGGTCGAGCAGTACTTC.

The chain couples TRBV7-3 to TRBJ2-2, with D unresolved. With 6 bases removed from V and 5 bases from J, the gap between germline ends came to 16 bases. The germline gives CDR1 SGHTA, CDR2 FQGTGA. The CDR3 has 15 amino acids. CDR3 DNA: TGTGCCAGCAGTGCCCAGGCAGGAAAAACCGGGGAGCTGTTTTTT. It specifies CASSAQAGKTGELFF. Looking up the rest from reference TRBV7-3 and TRBJ2-2 gives the full variable domain: GAGVSQTPSNKVTEKGKYVELRCDPISGHTALYWYRQSLGQGPEFLIYFQGTGAADDSGLPNDRFFAVRPEGSVSTLKIQRTERGDSAVYLCASSAQAGKTGELFFGEGSRLTVL.

This clone was recorded only once. The rearrangement links TRBV6-6 to TRBJ1-5, with a tentative D call TRBD1 (6 bases). V lost 2 bases and J 6 bases, leaving 14 bases between the germline ends. The CDR3 consists of 15 residues. Germline V gives CDR1 MNHNY, CDR2 SVGAGI (reference sequence). The CDR3 nucleotides read TGTGCCAGCAGTTACAACGGGGGCTCAGGTCAGCCCCAGCATTTT. The encoded protein is CASSYNGGSGQPQHF.

The V call is TRBV28, the J call TRBJ1-1, with D perhaps TRBD1 (5 bases). The CDR3 has 15 amino acids. Germline V CDR1 and CDR2: MDHEN, SYDVKM. V was clipped by 2 bases and J by 4 bases, with 14 bases between them. CDR3 in amino acids: CASSLSGNGGTEAFF. The CDR3 region has the DNA TGTGCCAGCAGTTTAAGTGGCAATGGGGGCACTGAAGCTTTCTTT.

V gene TRBV5-1 combines with J gene TRBJ2-1, with a weak D call TRBD1 (6 bases). The length of the CDR3 is 13 residues. Trimming cost V 4 bases and J 4 bases, with 9 bases left between them. Germline V gene lookup returns CDR1 SGHRS and CDR2 YFSETQ. In nucleotides, the CDR3 is TGCGCCAGCAGCATAGGACAGTACAATGAGCAGTTCTTC. This translates into CASSIGQYNEQFF.